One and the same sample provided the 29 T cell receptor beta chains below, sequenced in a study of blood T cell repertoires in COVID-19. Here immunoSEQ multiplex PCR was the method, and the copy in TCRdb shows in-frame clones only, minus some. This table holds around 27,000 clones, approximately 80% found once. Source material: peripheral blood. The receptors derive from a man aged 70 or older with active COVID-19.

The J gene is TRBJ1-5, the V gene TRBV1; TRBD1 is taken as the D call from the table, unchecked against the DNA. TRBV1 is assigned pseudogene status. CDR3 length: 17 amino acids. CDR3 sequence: CTSSQESDSNSNQPQHF. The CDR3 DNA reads TGCACCAGCAGCCAAGAGTCGGACAGTAATAGCAATCAGCCCCAGCATTTT.

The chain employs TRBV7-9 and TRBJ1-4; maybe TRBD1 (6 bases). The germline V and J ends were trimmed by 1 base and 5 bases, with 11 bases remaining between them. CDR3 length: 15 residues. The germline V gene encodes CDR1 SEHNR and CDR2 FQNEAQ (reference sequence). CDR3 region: CASSLGGGMNEKLFF. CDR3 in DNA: TGTGCCAGCAGCTTAGGAGGGGGAATGAATGAAAAACTGTTTTTT.

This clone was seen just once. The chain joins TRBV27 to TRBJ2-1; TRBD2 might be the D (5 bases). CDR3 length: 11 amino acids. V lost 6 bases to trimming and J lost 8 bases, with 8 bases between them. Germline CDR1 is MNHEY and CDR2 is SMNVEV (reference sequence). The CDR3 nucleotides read TGTGCCAGCAGAGAGCGGTATGAGCAGTTCTTC. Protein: CASRERYEQFF.

The CDR3 region has the DNA TGTGCCAGCAGCTCACAGGGGAGCTCCTACAATGAGCAGTTCTTC. Its translation is CASSSQGSSYNEQFF. This chain links TRBV7-6 with TRBJ2-1; 7 bases line up with TRBD1. Germline values: CDR1 SGHVS, CDR2 FNYEAQ. J lost 0 bases, V lost 4 bases, and 3 bases had no gene match. The CDR3 is 15 residues long.

For the CDR3, the DNA is TGCGCCAGCAGCTTCCAGGGGTCCGAGCAGTACTTC. It is translated as CASSFQGSEQYF. This chain joins TRBV5-1 and TRBJ2-7, with D perhaps matching TRBD1 (6 bases). Germline V CDR1 and CDR2: SGHRS, YFSETQ. The CDR3 has 12 residues. V gave up 2 bases and J gave up 6 bases, with 9 bases separating them.

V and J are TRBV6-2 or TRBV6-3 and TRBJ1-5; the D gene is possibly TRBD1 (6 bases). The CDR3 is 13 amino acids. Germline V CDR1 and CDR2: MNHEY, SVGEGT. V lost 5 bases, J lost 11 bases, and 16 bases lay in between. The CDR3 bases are TGTGCCAGCAGTAAAGGGGGAGGGGGGACCCAGCATTTT. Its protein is CASSKGGGGTQHF.

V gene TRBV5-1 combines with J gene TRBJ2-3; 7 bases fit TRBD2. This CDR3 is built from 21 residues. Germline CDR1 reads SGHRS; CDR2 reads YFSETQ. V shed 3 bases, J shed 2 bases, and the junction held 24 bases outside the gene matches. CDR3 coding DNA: TGCGCCAGCAGCTCGAGGCGGGGAGGGAGGGCCCCCCTTGGAAACACAGATACGCAGTATTTT. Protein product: CASSSRRGGRAPLGNTDTQYF.

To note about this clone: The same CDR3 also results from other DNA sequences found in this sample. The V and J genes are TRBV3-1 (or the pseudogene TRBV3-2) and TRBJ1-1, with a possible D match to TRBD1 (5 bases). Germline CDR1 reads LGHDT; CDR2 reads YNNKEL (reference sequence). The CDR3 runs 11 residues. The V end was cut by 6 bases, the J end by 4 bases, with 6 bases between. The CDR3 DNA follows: TGTGCCAGCAGGGGGGGCACTGAAGCTTTCTTT. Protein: CASRGGTEAFF.

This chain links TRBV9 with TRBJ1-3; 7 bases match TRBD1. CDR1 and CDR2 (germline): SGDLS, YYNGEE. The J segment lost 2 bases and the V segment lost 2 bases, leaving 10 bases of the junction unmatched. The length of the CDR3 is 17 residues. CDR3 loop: CASSVSTGDAAGNTIYF. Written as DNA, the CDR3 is TGTGCCAGCAGCGTTTCCACAGGGGACGCTGCTGGAAACACCATATATTTT.

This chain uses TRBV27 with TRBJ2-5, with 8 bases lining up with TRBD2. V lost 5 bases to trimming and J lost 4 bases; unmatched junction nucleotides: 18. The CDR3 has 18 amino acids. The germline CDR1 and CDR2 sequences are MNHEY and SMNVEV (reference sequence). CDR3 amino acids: CASSPKSFGGAPRETQYF. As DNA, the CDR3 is TGTGCCAGCAGTCCTAAGTCCTTCGGGGGGGCCCCACGAGAGACCCAGTACTTC.

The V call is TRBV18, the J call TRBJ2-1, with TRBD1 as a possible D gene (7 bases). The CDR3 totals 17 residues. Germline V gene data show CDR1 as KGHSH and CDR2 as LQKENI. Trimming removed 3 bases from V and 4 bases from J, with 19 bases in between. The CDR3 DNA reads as TGTGCCAGCTCACCGACAGGGACTCCTATAACTTACAATGAGCAGTTCTTC. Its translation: CASSPTGTPITYNEQFF.

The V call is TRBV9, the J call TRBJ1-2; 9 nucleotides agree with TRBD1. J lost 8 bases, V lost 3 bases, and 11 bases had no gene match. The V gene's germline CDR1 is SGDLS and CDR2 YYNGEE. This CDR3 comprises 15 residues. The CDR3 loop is CASSELPGQGWGYTF. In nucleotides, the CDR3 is TGTGCCAGCAGCGAACTTCCGGGACAGGGATGGGGCTACACCTTC.

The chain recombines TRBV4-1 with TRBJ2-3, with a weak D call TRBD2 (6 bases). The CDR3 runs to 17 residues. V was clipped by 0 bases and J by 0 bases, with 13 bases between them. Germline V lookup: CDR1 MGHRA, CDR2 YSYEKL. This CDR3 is CASSQDGTGRSTDTQYF. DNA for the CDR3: TGCGCCAGCAGCCAAGATGGGACGGGGAGGAGCACAGATACGCAGTATTTT.

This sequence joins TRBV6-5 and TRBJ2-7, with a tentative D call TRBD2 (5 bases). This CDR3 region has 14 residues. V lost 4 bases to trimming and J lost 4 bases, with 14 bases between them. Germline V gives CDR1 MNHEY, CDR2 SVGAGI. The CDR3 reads CASSWTLPPYEQYF. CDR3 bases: TGTGCCAGCAGTTGGACTTTACCCCCTTACGAGCAGTACTTC.

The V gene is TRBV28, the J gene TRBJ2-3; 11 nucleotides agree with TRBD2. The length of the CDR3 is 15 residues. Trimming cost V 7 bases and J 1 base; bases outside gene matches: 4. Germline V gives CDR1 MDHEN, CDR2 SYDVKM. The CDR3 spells CASTRLAGRTDTQYF. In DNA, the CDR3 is TGTGCCAGCACCCGACTAGCGGGACGCACAGATACGCAGTATTTT.

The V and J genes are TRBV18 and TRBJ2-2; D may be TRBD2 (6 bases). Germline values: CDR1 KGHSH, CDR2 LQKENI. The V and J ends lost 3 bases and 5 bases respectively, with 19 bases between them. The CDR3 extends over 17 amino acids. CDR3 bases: TGTGCCAGCTCACCCCCCGGCCCAGGGACTGGGACCGGGGAGCTGTTTTTT. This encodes CASSPPGPGTGTGELFF.

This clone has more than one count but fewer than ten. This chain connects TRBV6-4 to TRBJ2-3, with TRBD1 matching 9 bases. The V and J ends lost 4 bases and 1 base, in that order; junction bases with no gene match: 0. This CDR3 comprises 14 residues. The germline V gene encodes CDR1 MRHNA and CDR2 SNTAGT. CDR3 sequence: CASSGTGGTDTQYF. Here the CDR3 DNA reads TGTGCCAGCAGTGGGACAGGGGGCACAGATACGCAGTATTTT.

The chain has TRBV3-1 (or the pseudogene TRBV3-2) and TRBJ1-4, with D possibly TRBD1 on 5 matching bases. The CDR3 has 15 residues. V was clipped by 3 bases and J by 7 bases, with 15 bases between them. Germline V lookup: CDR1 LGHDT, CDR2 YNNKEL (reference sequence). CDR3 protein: CASSQNRLKGEKLFF. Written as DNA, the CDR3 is TGTGCCAGCAGCCAGAACAGGTTAAAGGGTGAAAAACTGTTTTTT.

The CDR3 spells CASRGGTPPNEQYF. DNA for the CDR3: TGTGCCAGCAGGGGAGGGACCCCACCAAACGAGCAGTACTTC. This rearrangement joins TRBV2 to TRBJ2-7; 7 nucleotides line up with TRBD2. The CDR3 contains 14 residues. The V segment lost 6 bases and the J segment 5 bases; nucleotides outside the gene matches: 10. CDR1 is SNHLY, CDR2 FYNNEI, per germline.

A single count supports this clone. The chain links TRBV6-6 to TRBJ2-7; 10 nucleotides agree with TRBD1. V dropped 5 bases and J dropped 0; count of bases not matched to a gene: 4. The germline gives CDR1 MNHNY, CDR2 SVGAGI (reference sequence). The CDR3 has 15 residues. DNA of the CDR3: TGTGCCAGCAGTCCCCGACAGGGGGCCTCCTACGAGCAGTACTTC. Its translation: CASSPRQGASYEQYF.

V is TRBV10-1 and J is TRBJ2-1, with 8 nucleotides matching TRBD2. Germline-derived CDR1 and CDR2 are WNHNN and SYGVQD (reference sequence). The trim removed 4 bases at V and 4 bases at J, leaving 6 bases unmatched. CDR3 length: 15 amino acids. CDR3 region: CASSAQAGEYNEQFF. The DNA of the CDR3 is TGCGCCAGCAGTGCCCAAGCGGGAGAATACAATGAGCAGTTCTTC.

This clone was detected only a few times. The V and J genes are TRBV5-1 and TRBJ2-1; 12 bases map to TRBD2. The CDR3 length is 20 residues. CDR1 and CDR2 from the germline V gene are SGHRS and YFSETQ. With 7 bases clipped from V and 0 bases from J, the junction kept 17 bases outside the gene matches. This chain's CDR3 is CASYPPGLAGRFGSYNEQFF. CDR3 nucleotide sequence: TGCGCCAGCTACCCCCCCGGACTAGCGGGGCGGTTTGGCTCCTACAATGAGCAGTTCTTC.

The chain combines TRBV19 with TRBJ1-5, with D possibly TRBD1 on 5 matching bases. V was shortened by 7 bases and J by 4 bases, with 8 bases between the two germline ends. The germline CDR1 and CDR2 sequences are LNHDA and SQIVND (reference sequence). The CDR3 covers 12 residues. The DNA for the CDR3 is TGTGCCAGTACAGGGTTTAATCAGCCCCAGCATTTT. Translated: CASTGFNQPQHF.

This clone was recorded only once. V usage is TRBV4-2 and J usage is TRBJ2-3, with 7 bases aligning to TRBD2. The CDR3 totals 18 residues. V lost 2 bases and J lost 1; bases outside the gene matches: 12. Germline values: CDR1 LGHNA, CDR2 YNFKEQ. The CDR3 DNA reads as TGTGCCAGCAGCCAATCTACCCAGCGGGGTCGGCGCACAGATACGCAGTATTTT. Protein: CASSQSTQRGRRTDTQYF.

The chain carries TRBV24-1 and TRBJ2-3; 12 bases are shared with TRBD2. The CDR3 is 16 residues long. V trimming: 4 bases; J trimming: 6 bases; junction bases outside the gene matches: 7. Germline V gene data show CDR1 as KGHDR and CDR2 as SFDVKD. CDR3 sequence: CATSEPTSGSWDTQYF. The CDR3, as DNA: TGTGCCACCAGTGAGCCGACTAGCGGGAGTTGGGATACGCAGTATTTT.

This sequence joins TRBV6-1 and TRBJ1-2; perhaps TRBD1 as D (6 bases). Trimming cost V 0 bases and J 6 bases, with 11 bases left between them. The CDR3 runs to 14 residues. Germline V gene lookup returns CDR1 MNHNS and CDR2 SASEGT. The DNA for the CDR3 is TGTGCCAGCAGTGAAGCACAGGGTTGGGATGGCTACACCTTC. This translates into CASSEAQGWDGYTF.

CDR3 residues: CASSYWGSGRTDTQYF. The DNA for the CDR3 is TGTGCCAGCAGTTACTGGGGGAGCGGGAGGACAGATACGCAGTATTTT. The chain recombines TRBV6-5 with TRBJ2-3; TRBD2 matches 9 bases. Trimming removed 1 base from V and 3 bases from J; junction bases left unmatched: 5. This CDR3 contains 16 residues. Germline assignment: CDR1 MNHEY and CDR2 SVGAGI.

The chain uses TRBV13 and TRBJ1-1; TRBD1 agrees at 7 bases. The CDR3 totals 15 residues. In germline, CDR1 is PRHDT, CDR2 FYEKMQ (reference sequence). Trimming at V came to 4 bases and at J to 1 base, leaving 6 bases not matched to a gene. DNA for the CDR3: TGTGCCAGCAGCTCTTCCGCAGGGGGGAACACTGAAGCTTTCTTT. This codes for CASSSSAGGNTEAFF. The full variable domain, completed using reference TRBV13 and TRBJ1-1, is AAGVIQSPRHLIKEKRETATLKCYPIPRHDTVYWYQQGPGQDPQFLISFYEKMQSDKGSIPDRFSAQQFSDYHSELNMSSLELGDSALYFCASSSSAGGNTEAFFGQGTRLTVV.

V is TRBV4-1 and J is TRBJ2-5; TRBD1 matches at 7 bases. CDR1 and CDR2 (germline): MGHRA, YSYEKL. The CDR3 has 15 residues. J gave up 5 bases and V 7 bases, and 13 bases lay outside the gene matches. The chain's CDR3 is CASKEHTGVGETQYF. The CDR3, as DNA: TGCGCCAGCAAGGAACATACAGGGGTAGGCGAGACCCAGTACTTC.